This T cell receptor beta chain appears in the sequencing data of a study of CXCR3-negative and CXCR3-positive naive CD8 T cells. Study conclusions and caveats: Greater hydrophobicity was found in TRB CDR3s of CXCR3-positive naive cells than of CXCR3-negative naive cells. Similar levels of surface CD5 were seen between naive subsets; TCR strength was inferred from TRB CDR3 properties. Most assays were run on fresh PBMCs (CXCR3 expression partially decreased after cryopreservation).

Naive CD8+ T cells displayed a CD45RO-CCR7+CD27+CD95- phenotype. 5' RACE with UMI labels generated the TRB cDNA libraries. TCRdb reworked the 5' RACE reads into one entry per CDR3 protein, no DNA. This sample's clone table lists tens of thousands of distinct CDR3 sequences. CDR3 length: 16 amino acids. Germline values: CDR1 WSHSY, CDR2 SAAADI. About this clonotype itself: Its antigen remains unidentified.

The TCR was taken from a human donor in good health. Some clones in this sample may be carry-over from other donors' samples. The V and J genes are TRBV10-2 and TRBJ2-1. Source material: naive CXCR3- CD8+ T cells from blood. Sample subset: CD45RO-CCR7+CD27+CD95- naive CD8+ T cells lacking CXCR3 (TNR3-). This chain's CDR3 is CASRTNGESSYNEQFF.